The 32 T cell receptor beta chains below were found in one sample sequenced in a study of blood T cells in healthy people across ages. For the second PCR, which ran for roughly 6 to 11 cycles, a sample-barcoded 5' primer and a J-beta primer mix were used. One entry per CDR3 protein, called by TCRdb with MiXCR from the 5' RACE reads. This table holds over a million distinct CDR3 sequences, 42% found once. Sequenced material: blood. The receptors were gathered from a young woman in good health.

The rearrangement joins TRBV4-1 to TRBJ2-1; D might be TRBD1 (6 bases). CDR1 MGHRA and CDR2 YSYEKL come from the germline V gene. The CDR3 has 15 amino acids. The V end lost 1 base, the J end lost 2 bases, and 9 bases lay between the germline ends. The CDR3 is CASSQVGTPYNEQFF. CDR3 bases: TGCGCCAGCAGCCAAGTAGGGACACCCTACAATGAGCAGTTCTTC.

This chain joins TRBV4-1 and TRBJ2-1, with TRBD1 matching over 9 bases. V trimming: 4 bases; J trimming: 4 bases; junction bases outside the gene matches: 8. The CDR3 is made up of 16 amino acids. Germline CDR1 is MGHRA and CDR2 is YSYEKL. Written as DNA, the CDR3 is TGCGCCAGCAGCCTCTGGGACAGGGCGGGGTACAATGAGCAGTTCTTC. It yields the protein CASSLWDRAGYNEQFF.

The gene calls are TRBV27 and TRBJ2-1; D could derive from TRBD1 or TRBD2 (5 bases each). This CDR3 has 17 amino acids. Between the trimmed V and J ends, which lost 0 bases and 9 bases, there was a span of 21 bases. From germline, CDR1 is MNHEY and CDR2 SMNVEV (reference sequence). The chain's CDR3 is CASSLSPRNLRGGEQFF. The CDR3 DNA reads TGTGCCAGCAGTTTATCCCCTCGAAATTTGAGGGGCGGTGAGCAGTTCTTC.

CDR3 amino acids: CASSLPRVGVITDTQYF. Written as DNA, the CDR3 is TGTGCCAGCAGCCTCCCCCGAGTGGGGGTGATCACAGATACGCAGTATTTT. V gene TRBV11-2 combines with J gene TRBJ2-3; D may correspond to TRBD1 or TRBD2 (5 bases each). CDR3 length: 17 amino acids. Trimming removed 5 bases at V and 2 bases at J, with 20 bases between. Germline V gene sequence: CDR1 SGHAT, CDR2 FQNNGV.

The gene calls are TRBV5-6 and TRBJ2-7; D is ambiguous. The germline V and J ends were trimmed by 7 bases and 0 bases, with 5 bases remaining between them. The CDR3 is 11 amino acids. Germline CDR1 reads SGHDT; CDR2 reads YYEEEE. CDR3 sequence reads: CASQTSYEQYF. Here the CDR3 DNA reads TGTGCCAGCCAGACCTCCTACGAGCAGTACTTC.

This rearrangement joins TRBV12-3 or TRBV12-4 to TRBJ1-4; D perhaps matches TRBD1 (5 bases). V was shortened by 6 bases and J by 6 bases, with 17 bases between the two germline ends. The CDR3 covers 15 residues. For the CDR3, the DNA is TGTGCCAGCAGCAATGACCAGGGCTGGGATGAAAAACTGTTTTTT. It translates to CASSNDQGWDEKLFF.

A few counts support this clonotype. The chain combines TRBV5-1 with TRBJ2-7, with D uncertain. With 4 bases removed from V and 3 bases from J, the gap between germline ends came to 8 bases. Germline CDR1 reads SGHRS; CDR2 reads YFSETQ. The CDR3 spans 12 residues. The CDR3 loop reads CASSRNYYEQYF. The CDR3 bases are TGCGCCAGCAGCCGGAACTACTACGAGCAGTACTTC.

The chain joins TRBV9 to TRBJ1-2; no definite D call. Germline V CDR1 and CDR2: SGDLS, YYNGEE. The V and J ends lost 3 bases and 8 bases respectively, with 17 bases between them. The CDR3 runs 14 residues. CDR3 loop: CASSGRHSSMGYTF. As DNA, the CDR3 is TGTGCCAGCAGCGGGAGACACTCATCTATGGGCTACACCTTC.

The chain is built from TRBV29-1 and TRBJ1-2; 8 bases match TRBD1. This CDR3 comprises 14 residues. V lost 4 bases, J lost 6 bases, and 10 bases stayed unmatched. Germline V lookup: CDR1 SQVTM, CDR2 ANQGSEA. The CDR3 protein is CSVGILQGAHGYTF. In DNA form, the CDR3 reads TGCAGCGTTGGAATTCTCCAGGGGGCGCATGGCTACACCTTC.

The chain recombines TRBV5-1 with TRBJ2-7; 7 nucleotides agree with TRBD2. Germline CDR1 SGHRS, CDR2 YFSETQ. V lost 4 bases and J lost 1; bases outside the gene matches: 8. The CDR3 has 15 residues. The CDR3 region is CASSPLGEGSYEQYF. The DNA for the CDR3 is TGCGCCAGCAGCCCGTTGGGGGAGGGATCCTACGAGCAGTACTTC.

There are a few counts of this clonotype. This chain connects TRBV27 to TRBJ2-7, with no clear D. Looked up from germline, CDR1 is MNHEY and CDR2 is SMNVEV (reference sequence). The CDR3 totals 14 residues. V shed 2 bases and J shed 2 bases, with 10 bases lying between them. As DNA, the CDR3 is TGTGCCAGCAGTTTAGGCCAGATGCCCTACGAGCAGTACTTC. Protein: CASSLGQMPYEQYF.

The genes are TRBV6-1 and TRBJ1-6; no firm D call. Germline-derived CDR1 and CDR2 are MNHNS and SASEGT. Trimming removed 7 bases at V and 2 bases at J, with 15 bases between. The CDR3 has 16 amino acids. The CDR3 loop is CASTDGPGTYNSPLHF. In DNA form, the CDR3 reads TGTGCCAGCACCGACGGACCTGGCACCTATAATTCACCCCTCCACTTT.

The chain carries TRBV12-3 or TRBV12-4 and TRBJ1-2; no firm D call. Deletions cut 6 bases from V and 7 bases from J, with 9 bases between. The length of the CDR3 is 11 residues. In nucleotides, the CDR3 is TGTGCCAGCAGGCGAGGTATTGGCTACACCTTC. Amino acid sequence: CASRRGIGYTF.

CDR3 sequence: CASAKLTRDTEAFF. CDR3 DNA: TGCGCCAGCGCGAAACTCACAAGAGACACTGAAGCTTTCTTT. The gene calls are TRBV5-1 and TRBJ1-1; D call uncertain. This CDR3 has 14 residues. The germline V gene encodes CDR1 SGHRS and CDR2 YFSETQ. V lost 7 bases to trimming and J lost 3 bases, with 16 bases between them.

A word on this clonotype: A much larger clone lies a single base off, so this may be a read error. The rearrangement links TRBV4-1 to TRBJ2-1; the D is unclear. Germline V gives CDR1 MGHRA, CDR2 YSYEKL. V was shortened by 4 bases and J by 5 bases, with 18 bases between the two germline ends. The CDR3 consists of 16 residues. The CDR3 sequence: CASSPNQLEANNEQFF. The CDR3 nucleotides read TGCGCCAGCAGCCCAAATCAGCTAGAGGCTAACAATGAGCAGTTCTTC.

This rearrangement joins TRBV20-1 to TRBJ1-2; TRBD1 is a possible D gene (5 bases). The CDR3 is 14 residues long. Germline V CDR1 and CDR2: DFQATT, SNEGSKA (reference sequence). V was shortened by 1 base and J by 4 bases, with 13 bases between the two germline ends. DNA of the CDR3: TGCAGTGCTAGAGTAGCCCGTGGGACCTATGGCTACACCTTC. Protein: CSARVARGTYGYTF.

In nucleotides, the CDR3 is TGTGCCAGCAGCTTAGCGGCAGGTTCACGCCTCGGGGAGCAGTACTTC. Its translation: CASSLAAGSRLGEQYF. The rearrangement joins TRBV7-2 to TRBJ2-4; D might be TRBD2 (5 bases). Trimming pared 0 bases from V and 13 bases from J, leaving 22 bases between. This CDR3 contains 16 residues. Germline V CDR1 and CDR2: SGHTA, FQGNSA.

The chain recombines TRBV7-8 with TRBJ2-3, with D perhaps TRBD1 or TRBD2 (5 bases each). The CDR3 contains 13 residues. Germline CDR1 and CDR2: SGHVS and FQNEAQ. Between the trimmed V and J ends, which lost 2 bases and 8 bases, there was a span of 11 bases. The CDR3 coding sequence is TGTGCCAGCAGCTTATTGGGACGGGTTACGCAGTATTTT. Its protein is CASSLLGRVTQYF.

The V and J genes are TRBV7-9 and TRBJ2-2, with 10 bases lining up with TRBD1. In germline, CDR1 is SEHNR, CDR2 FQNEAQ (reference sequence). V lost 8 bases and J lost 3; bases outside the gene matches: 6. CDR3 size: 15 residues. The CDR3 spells CASQTGGAYTGELFF. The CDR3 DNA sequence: TGTGCCAGCCAGACAGGGGGCGCGTACACCGGGGAGCTGTTTTTT.

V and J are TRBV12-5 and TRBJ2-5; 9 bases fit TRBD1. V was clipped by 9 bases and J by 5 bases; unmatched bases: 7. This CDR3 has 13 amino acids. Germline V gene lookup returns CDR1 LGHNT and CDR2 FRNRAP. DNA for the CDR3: TGTGCTAGCGGGACAGGGCGAGGGGAGACCCAGTACTTC. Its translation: CASGTGRGETQYF.

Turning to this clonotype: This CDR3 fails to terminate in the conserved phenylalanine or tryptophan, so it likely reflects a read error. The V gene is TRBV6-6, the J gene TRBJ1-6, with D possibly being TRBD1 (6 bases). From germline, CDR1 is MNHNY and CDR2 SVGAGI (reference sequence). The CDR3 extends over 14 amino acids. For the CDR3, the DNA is TGTGCCAGCAGTTACAGGGGGATTTCTTCACCTCTCCACTGT. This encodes CASSYRGISSPLHC.

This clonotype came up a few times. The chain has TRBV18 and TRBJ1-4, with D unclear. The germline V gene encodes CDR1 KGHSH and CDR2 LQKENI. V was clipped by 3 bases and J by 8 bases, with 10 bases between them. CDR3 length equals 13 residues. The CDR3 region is CASSPAAVEKLFF. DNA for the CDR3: TGTGCCAGCTCACCGGCTGCCGTGGAAAAACTGTTTTTT.

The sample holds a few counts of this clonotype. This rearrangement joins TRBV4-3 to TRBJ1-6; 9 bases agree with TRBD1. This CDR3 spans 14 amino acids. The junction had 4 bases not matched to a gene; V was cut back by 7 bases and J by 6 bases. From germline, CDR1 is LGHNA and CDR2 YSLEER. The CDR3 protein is CASTPTGGNSPLHF. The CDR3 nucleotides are TGCGCCAGCACTCCGACAGGGGGTAATTCACCCCTCCACTTT.

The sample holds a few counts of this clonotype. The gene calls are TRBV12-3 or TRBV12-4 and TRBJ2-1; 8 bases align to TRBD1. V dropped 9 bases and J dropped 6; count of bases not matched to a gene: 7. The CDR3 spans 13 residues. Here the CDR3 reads CASCPDRANEQFF. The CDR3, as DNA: TGTGCCAGTTGCCCGGACAGGGCCAATGAGCAGTTCTTC.

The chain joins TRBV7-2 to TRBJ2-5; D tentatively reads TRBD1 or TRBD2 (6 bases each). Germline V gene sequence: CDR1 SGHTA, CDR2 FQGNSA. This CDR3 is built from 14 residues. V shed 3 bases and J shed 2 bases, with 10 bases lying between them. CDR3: CASSFTGTQETQYF. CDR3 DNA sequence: TGTGCCAGCAGCTTTACAGGGACTCAAGAGACCCAGTACTTC.

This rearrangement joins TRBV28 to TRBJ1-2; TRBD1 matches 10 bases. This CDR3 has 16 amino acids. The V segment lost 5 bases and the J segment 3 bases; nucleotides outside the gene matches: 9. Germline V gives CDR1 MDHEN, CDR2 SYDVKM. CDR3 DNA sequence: TGTGCCAGCAGTGCCCCCGGACAGGGGGGACACTATGGCTACACCTTC. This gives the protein CASSAPGQGGHYGYTF.

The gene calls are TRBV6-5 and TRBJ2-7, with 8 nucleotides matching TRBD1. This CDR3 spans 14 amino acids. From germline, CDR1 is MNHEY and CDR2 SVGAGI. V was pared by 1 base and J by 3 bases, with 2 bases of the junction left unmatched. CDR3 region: CASSYFGQGYEQYF. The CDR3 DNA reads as TGTGCCAGCAGTTACTTCGGACAGGGCTACGAGCAGTACTTC.

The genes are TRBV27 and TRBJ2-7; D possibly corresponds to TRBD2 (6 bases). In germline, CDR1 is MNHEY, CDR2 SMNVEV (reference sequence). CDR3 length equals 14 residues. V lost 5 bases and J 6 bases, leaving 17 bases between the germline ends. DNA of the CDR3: TGTGCCAGCAGTAGGGGTGGAGGGTTTGGCGAGCAGTACTTC. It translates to CASSRGGGFGEQYF.

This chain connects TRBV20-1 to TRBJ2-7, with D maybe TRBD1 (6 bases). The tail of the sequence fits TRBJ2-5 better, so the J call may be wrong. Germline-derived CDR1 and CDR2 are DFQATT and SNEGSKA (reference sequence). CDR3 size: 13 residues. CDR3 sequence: CSAREGARETQYF. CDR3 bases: TGCAGTGCTAGAGAGGGGGCCAGGGAGACCCAGTACTTC.

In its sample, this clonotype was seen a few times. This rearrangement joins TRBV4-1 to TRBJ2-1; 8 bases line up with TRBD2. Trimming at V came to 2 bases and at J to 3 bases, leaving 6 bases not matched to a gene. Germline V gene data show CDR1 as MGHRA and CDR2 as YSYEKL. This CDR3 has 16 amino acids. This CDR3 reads CASSQQAGVVYNEQFF. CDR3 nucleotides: TGCGCCAGCAGCCAACAAGCGGGAGTAGTCTACAATGAGCAGTTCTTC.

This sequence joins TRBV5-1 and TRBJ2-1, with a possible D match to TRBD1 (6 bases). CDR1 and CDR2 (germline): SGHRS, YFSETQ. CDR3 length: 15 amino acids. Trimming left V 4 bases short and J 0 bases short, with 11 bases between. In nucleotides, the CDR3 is TGCGCCAGCAGCACCGGGACAATCTCCTACAATGAGCAGTTCTTC. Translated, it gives CASSTGTISYNEQFF.

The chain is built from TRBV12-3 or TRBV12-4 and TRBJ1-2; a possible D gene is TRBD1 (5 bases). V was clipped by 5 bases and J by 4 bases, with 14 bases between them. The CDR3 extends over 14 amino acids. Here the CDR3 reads CASSPPGGSYGYTF. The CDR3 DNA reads TGTGCCAGCAGTCCTCCGGGGGGGAGCTATGGCTACACCTTC.